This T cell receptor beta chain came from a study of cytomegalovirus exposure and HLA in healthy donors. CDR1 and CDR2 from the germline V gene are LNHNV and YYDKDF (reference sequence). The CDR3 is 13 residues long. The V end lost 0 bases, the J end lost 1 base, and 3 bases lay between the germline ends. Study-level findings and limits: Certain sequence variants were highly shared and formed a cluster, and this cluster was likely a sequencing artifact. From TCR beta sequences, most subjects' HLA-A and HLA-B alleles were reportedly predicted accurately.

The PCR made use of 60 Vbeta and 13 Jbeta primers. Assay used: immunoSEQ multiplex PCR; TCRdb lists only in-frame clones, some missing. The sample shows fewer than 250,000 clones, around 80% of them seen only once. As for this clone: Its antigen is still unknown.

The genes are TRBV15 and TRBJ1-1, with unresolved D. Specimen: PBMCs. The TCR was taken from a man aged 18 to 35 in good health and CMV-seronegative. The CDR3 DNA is TGTGCCACCAGCAGAGATAGGAACACTGAAGCTTTCTTT. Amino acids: CATSRDRNTEAFF.